This T cell receptor (beta chain) is from a study of T cells in Graves' hyperthyroidism and ophthalmopathy (dated by TCRdb to the late 2010s). General notes on the study: Peripheral blood was sampled at the time of initial diagnosis, prior to any treatment. The 90 to 100 discovery patients were randomly split 7:3 into training and test sets. To identify TCR V-J signatures that set the groups apart, the researchers used a discovery cohort of 90 to 100 patients, made up of 40 to 45 with Graves' ophthalmopathy and 55 to 65 with stable Graves' hyperthyroidism. An independent validation cohort of about 19 hyperthyroidism patients and roughly 16 patients who later progressed to ophthalmopathy tested prospective prediction of ophthalmopathy. After blood sampling, hyperthyroidism patients were treated with methimazole at a starting dose of 30 mg daily, and ophthalmopathy patients were treated with high-dose intravenous methylprednisolone. The study also compared thyroid tissue and blood T-cell repertoires from a handful of Graves' hyperthyroidism patients. TCR Vbeta CDR3 sequencing of 130 to 150 peripheral blood samples (43 ophthalmopathy, under 80 hyperthyroidism and roughly 17 progressor patients) is reported in the paper. The full study reports these points: In cross-validation, a model built on a 13 V-J signature told ophthalmopathy apart from stable hyperthyroidism with less than 90% sensitivity and around 81% specificity, and in testing the same model reached 80%/75%. In validation, progression to ophthalmopathy was predicted by the model with around 70% sensitivity and just over 72% specificity, a median of approximately 6.5 months before onset. Sample size was not statistically predetermined, and blinding of investigators to group allocation was not performed. Most expanded thyroid clonotypes (frequency above 0.001) were also detected in blood, suggesting blood repertoires may reflect thyroid immune responses.

This clonotype has a count of ten or more. Its antigen is unknown. No quality values exist for individual bases; no much larger clone is one base distant. Stable Graves' hyperthyroidism was defined as no progression to ophthalmopathy during 18 months of follow-up. The hyperthyroidism patients were between 18 and 65 years old and newly diagnosed, with a disease duration of less than 2 months. Exclusion was applied to patients with uncontrolled infections, other autoimmune diseases, pregnancy or lactation. Diagnoses were based on clinical symptoms, serum thyroxine and TRAb, thyroid ultrasound and orbital computed tomography. PBMCs were separated from 7.5 to 10 ml of fresh peripheral blood using Ficoll-Paque density gradient centrifugation. Trizol reagent was used to extract total RNA, and RNA quality was then checked on an Agilent 2100 Bioanalyzer. Amplification of TCR beta CDR3 regions was carried out from RNA transcripts. The TCR CDR3 was subjected to a first round of RT-PCR using the HTBI primer set and the Qiagen OneStep RT-PCR kit. Libraries were constructed in a second round of multiplex PCR, after which size selection and purification were carried out. Sequencing of the libraries was done on an Illumina HiSeq2000 using paired-end 100 bp reads. The paper's processing steps were these. Raw data were processed with SOAPnuke, discarding reads with adapters, uncalled bases, mean Phred below 15, or no exact constant-primer or identifier match. High-quality paired reads were merged with COPE v1.2.5, and unique nucleotide sequences were defined as clonotypes. Clonotypes were aligned to IMGT TRBV, TRBD and TRBJ reference segments using MiTCR v1.1. The analysis was restricted to V-J combinations with a frequency above 0.0001, which together covered about 99% of the repertoires. A TCS score was defined as the ratio between F50 (clonal expansion) and ExV (chaos), using BLOSUM62-based TCRdist between CDR3 peptides within each V-J. Welch's t-statistics and random forest reduced 514 V-J features to 13, which were used in a naive Bayes classifier (R e1071). The public reads were reprocessed in TCRdb via fastp at Q25 and MiXCR, keeping in-frame beta chains. CDR3 protein duplicates are merged, each entry listing the most common genes and DNA. These V and J calls are TCRdb output, not the study's own analysis. This sample lists 200,000 to 250,000 distinct CDR3 sequences; 15% to 20% were detected once. Approximately 40% of the sample lies in the top ten.

V gives up 0 bases and J gives up 4 bases, and the segment between their germline ends measures 10 bases. From cysteine to phenylalanine, the CDR3 is 15 amino acids long. The DNA shown is the 45-base CDR3, in frame from base 1. Taken from the germline V gene, the CDR1 and CDR2 loops are SGHRS and YFSETQ. Sequencing was carried out using blood. This receptor was identified in a man aged 35 to 55 with Graves' hyperthyroidism. The rearranged segments are TRBV5-1 and TRBJ2-2, with the D gene not confidently named. The DNA is as follows: TGCGCCAGCAGCTTGGCGGGCAGCTTCACCGGGGAGCTGTTTTTT. This gives the protein CASSLAGSFTGELFF.